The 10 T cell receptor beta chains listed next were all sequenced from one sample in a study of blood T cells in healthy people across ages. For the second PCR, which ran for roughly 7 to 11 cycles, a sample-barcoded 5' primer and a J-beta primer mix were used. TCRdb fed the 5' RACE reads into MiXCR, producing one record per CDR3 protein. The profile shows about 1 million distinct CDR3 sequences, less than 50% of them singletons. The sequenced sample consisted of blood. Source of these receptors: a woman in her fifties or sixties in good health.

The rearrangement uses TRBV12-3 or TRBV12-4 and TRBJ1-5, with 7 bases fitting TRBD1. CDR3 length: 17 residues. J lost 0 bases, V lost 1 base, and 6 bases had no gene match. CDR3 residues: CASSLELQGSSNQPQHF. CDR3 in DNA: TGTGCCAGCAGTTTAGAGCTACAGGGGAGTAGCAATCAGCCCCAGCATTTT.

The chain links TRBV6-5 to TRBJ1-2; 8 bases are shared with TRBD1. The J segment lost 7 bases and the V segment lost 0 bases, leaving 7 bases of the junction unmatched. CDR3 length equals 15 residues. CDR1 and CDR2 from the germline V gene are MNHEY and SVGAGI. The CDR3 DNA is TGTGCCAGCAGTTACTCGGGGACAGGCCTAGGTGGCTACACCTTC. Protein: CASSYSGTGLGGYTF.

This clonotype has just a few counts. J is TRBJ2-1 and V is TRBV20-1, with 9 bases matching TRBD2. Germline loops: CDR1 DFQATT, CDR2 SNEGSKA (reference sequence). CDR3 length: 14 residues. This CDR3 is CRASDSGRINEQFF. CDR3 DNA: TGCAGGGCTTCTGATAGCGGGAGAATAAATGAGCAGTTCTTC.

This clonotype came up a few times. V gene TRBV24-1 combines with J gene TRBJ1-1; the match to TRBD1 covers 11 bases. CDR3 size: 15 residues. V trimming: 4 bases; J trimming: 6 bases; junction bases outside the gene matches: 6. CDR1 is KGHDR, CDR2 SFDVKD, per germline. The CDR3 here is CATSDRTGGASEAFF. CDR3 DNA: TGTGCCACCAGTGACCGGACAGGGGGCGCCTCTGAAGCTTTCTTT.

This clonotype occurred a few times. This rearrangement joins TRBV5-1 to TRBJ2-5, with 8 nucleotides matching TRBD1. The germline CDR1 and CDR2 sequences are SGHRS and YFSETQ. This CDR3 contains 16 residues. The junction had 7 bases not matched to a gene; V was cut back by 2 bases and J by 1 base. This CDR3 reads CASSLGQGSRQETQYF. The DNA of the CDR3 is TGCGCCAGCAGCTTAGGACAGGGCTCCCGCCAAGAGACCCAGTACTTC. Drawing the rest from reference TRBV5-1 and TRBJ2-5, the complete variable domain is KAGVTQTPRYLIKTRGQQVTLSCSPISGHRSVSWYQQTPGQGLQFLFEYFSETQRNKGNFPGRFSGRQFSNSRSEMNVSTLELGDSALYLCASSLGQGSRQETQYFGPGTRLLVL.

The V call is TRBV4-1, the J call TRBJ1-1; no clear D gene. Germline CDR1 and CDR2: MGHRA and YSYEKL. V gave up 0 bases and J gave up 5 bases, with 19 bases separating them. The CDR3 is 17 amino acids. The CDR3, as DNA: TGCGCCAGCAGCCAAGAAGAGGGTCGTCCCAGTAGTACTGAAGCTTTCTTT. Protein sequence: CASSQEEGRPSSTEAFF.

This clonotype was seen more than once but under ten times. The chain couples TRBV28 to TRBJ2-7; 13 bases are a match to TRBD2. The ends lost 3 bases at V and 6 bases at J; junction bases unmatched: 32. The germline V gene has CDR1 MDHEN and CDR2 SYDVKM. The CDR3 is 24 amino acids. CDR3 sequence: CASSFWGRGLYSGTSGTPFTEQYF. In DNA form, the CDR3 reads TGTGCCAGCAGTTTCTGGGGCAGGGGGCTTTACTCCGGGACTAGCGGGACACCATTCACCGAGCAGTACTTC. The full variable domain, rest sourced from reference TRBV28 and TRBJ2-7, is DVKVTQSSRYLVKRTGEKVFLECVQDMDHENMFWYRQDPGLGLRLIYFSYDVKMKEKGDIPEGYSVSREKKERFSLILESASTNQTSMYLCASSFWGRGLYSGTSGTPFTEQYFGPGTRLTVT.

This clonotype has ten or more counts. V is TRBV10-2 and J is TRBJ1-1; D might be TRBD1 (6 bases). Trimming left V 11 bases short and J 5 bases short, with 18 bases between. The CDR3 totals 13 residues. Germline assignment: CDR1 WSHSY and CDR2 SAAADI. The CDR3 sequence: CACGGGARTEAFF. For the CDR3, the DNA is TGCGCCTGTGGTGGGGGGGCAAGAACTGAAGCTTTCTTT.

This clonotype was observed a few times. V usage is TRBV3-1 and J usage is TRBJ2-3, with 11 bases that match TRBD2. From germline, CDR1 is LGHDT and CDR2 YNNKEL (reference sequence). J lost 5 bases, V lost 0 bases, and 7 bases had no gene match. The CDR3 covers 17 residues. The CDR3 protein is CASSQDPGTSGRDTQYF. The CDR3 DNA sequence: TGTGCCAGCAGCCAAGACCCCGGGACTAGCGGTAGAGATACGCAGTATTTT.

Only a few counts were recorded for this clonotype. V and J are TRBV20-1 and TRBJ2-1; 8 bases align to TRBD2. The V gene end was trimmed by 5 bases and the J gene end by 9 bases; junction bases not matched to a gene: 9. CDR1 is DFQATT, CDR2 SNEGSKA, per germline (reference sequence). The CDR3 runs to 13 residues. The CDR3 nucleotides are TGCAGTGCTTGCGGGACTAGTTATATTGAGCAGTTCTTC. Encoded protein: CSACGTSYIEQFF.